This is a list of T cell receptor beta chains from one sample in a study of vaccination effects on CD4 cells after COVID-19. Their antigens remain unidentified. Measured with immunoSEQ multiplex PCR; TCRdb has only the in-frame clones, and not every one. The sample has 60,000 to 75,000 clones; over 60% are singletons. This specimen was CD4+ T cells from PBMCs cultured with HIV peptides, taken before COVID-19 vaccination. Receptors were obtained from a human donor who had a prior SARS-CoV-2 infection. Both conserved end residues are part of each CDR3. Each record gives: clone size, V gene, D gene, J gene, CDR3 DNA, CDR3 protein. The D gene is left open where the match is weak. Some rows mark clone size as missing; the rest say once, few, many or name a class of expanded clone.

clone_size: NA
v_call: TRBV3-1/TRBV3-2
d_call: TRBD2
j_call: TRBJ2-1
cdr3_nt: TGTGCCAGCAGCCAATTCCTAGCGGGAATCAATGAGCAGTTCTTC
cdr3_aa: CASSQFLAGINEQFF

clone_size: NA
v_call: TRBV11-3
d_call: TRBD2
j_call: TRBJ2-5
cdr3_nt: TGTGCCAGCAGCTCGGGGGGGGAGACCCAGTACTTC
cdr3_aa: CASSSGGETQYF

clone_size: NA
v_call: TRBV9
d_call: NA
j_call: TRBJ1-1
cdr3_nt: TGTGCCAGCAGCGTAGAATCCTACACCGCTGAAGCTTTCTTT
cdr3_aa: CASSVESYTAEAFF

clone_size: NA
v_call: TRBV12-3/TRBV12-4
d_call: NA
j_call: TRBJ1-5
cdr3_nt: TGTGCCAGCAGTTTCGGCCGTAATCAGCCCCAGCATTTT
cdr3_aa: CASSFGRNQPQHF

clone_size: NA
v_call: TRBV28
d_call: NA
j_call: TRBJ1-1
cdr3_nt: TGTGCCAGCAGTCCTTCGGGGGTTAAGACTGAAGCTTTCTTT
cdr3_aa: CASSPSGVKTEAFF

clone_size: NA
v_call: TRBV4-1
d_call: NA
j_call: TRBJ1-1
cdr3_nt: TGCGCCAGCAGCCAGCGGAACACTGAAGCTTTCTTT
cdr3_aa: CASSQRNTEAFF

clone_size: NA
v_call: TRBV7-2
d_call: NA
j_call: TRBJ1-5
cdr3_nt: TGTGCCAGCAGCTTAGTATACGCGGGTCAGCCCCAGCATTTT
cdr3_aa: CASSLVYAGQPQHF

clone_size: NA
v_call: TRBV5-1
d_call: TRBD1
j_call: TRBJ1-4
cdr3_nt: TGCGCCAGCAGCTTGATCGGGACAGGGGAAGAAAAACTGTTTTTT
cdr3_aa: CASSLIGTGEEKLFF

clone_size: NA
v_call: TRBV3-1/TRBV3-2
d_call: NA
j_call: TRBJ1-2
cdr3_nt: TGTGCCAGCTCGCGTGGGGGATCCGCCTACTATGGCTACACCTTC
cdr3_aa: CASSRGGSAYYGYTF

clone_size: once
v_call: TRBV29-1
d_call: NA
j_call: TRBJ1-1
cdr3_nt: TGCAGCTCCGACGGGGGGACGAAAGCTTTCTTT
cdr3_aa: CSSDGGTKAFF

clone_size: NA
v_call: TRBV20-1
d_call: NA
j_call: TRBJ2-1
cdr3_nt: TGCAGTGCTAGAGATGACCAGGAGCAGTTCTTC
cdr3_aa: CSARDDQEQFF

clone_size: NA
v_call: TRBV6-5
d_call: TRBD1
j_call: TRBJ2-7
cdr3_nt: TGTGCCAGCAGTTACTACGGACAGGGCGGGTACGAGCAGTACTTC
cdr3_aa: CASSYYGQGGYEQYF

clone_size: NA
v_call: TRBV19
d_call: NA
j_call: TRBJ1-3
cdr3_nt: TGTGCCAGTAGTATCGGCAACGGAAACACCATATATTTT
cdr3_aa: CASSIGNGNTIYF

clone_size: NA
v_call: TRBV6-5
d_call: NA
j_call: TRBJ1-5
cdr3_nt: TGTGCCAGCAGCCGCAATTTGGCGAGCAATCAGCCCCAGCATTTT
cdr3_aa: CASSRNLASNQPQHF

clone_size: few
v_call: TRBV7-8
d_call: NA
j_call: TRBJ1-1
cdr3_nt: TGTGCCAGCAGCTTAGGAGGGATTATGAACACTGAAGCTTTCTTT
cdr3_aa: CASSLGGIMNTEAFF

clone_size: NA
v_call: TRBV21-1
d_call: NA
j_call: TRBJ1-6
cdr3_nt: TGTGCCAGCAGCAAAGCAGAAGACGCACTAGGTCGGAATTCACCCCTCCACTTT
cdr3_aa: CASSKAEDALGRNSPLHF

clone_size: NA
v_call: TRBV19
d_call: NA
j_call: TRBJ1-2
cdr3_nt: TGTGCCAGTAGATCCCCCGGGATCTATGGCTACACCTTC
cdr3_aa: CASRSPGIYGYTF

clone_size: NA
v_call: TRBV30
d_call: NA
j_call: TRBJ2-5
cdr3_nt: TGTGCCTGGAGTGTACAGTTTGAGACCCAGTACTTC
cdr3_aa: CAWSVQFETQYF

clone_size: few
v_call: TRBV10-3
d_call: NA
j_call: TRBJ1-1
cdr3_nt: TGTGCCATCAGCAGGACAGAGAACACTGAAGCTTTCTTT
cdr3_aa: CAISRTENTEAFF

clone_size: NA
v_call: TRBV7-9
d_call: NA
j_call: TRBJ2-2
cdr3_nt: TGTGCCAGCAGCCCAAGTCTCCAAAACACCGGGGAGCTGTTTTTT
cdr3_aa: CASSPSLQNTGELFF

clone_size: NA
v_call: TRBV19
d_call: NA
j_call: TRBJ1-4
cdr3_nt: TGTGCCAGTAGTATACCCGGCGTGGGAGAAAAACTGTTTTTT
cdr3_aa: CASSIPGVGEKLFF

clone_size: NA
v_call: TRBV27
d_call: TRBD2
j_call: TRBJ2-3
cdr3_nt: TGTGCCAGCAGTAAGGGACTAGCGGGGGGACCATACACAGATACGCAGTATTTT
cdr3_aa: CASSKGLAGGPYTDTQYF

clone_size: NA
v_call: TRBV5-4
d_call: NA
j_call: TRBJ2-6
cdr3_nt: TGTGCCAGCAGCTTCAGCTTGAGGGAGGCTGGGGCCAACGTCCTGACTTTC
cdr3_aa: CASSFSLREAGANVLTF

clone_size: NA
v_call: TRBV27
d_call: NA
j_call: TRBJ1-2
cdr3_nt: TGTGCCAGCAGTTTACTTCCCCGGACAGCTTATGGCTACACCTTC
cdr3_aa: CASSLLPRTAYGYTF

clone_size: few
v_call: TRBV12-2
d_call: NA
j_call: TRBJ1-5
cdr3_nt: TGTGCAAGTCGCTTACAACCGGGGCCTCTCGGCAATCAGCCCCAGCATTTT
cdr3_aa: CASRLQPGPLGNQPQHF

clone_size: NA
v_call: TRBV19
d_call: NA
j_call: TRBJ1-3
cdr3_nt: TGTGCCAGTAGTATAGTTCGGGGGTCCTCTGGAAACACCATATATTTT
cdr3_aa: CASSIVRGSSGNTIYF

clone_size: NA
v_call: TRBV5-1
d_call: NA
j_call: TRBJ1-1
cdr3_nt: TGCGCCAGCCGCGCGGCCTTGAACACTGAAGCTTTCTTT
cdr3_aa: CASRAALNTEAFF

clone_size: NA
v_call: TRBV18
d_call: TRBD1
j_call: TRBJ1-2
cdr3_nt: TGTGCCAGCTCACCAGGCTACAGGGGAGGCTATGGCTACACCTTC
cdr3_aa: CASSPGYRGGYGYTF

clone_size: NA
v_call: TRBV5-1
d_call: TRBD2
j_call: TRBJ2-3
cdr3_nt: TGCGCCAGCAGCATACAGACTAGCTGGGATACGCAGTATTTT
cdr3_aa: CASSIQTSWDTQYF